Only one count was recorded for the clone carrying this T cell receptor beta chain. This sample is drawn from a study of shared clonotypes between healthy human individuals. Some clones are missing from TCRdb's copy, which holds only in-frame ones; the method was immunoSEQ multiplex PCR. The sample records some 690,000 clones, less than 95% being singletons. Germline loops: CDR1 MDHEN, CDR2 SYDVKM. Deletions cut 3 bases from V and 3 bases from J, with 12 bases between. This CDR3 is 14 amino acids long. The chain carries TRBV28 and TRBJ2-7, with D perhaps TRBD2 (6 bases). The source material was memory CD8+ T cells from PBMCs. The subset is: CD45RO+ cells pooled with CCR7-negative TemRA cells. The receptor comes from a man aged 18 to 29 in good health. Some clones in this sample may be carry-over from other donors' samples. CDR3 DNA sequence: TGTGCCAGCAGTTTTGAGACTAGTCTCTACGAGCAGTACTTC. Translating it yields CASSFETSLYEQYF.